This section outlines one TCR beta chain sequence together with its context. The CDR3 covers 13 residues. Germline trimming cut 3 bases from V and 7 bases from J; bases unmatched to any gene: 6. From germline, CDR1 is DFQATT and CDR2 SNEGSKA (reference sequence). TCRdb's table, derived via immunoSEQ multiplex PCR, lists solely in-frame clones and lacks some. Of about 80,000 clones listed, 70% to 75% are singletons. This specimen belongs to a study of blood T cell repertoires in COVID-19. The wider study: The cDNA or gDNA used as material had been derived from T cells, B-cell-depleted T cells, or PBMCs.

This sequence joins TRBV20-1 and TRBJ1-3; TRBD1 matches at 7 bases. Sequencing was performed on peripheral blood. The sequence came from a man aged 50 to 59 with active or convalescent COVID-19. This CDR3 is CSASGTEQNTIYF. CDR3 DNA: TGCAGTGCTAGTGGGACAGAGCAGAACACCATATATTTT.